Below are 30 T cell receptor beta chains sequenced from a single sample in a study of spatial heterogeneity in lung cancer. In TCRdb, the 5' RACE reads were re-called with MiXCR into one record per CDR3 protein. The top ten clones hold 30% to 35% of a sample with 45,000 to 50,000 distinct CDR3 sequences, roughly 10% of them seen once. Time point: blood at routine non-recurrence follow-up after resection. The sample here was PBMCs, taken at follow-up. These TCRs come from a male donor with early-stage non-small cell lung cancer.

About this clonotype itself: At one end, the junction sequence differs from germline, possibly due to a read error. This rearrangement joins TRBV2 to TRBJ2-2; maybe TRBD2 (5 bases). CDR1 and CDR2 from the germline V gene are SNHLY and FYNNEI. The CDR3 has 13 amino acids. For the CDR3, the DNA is TGTGCCAGCAGCACCCGAATAACCGGGGAGCCGTTTTTT. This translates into CASSTRITGEPFF.

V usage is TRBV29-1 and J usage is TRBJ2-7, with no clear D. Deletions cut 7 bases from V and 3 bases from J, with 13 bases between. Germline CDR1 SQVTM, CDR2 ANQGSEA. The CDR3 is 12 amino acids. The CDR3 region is CSASDPDYEQYF. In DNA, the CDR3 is TGCAGCGCCTCTGACCCAGACTACGAGCAGTACTTC.

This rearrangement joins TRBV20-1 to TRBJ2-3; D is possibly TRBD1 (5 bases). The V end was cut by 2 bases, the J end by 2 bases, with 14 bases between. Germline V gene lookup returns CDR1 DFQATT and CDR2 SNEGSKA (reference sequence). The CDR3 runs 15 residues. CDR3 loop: CSARFPRGFTDTQYF. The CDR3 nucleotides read TGCAGTGCTAGATTTCCTAGGGGATTCACAGATACGCAGTATTTT.

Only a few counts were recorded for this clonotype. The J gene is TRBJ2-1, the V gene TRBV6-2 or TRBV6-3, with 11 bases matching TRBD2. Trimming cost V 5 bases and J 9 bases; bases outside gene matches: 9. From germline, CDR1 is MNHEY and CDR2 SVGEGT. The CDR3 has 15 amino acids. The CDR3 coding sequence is TGTGCCAGCAGTACACAGATAGCGGGAGGGGTTGAGCAGTTCTTC. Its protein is CASSTQIAGGVEQFF.

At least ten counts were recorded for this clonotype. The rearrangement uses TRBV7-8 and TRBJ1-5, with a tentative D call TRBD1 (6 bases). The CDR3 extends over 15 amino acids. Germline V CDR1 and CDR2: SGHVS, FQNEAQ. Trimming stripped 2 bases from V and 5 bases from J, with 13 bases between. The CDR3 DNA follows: TGTGCCAGCAGCTTACGTATAGGGGGTTATCAGCCCCAGCATTTT. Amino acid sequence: CASSLRIGGYQPQHF.

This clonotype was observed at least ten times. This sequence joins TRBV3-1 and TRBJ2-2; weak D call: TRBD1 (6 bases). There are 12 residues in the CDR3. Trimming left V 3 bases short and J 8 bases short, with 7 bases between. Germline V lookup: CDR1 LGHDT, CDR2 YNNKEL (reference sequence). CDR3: CASSQGAGELFF. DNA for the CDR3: TGTGCCAGCAGCCAGGGGGCTGGGGAGCTGTTTTTT.

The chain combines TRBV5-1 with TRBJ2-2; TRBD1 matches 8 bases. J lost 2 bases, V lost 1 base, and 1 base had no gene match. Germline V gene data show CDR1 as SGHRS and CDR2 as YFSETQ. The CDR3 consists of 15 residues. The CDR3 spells CASSLPGGNTGELFF. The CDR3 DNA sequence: TGCGCCAGCAGCTTGCCAGGGGGCAACACCGGGGAGCTGTTTTTT.

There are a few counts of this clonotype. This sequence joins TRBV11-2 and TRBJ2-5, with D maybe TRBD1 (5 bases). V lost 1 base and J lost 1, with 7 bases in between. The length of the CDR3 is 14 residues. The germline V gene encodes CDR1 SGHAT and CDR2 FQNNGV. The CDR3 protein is CASSLGGSQETQYF. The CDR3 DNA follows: TGTGCCAGCAGCTTAGGGGGCAGCCAAGAGACCCAGTACTTC. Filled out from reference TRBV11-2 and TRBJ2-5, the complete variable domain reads EAGVAQSPRYKIIEKRQSVAFWCNPISGHATLYWYQQILGQGPKLLIQFQNNGVVDDSQLPKDRFSAERLKGVDSTLKIQPAKLEDSAVYLCASSLGGSQETQYFGPGTRLLVL.

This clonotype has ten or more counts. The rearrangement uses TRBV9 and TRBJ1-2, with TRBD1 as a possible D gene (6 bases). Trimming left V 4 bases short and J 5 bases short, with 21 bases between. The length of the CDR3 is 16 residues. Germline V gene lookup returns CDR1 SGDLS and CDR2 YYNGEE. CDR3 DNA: TGTGCCAGCAGCCCCCTTCAGAGGGGGGTCCAATATGGCTACACCTTC. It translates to CASSPLQRGVQYGYTF. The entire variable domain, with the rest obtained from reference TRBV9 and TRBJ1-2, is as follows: DSGVTQTPKHLITATGQRVTLRCSPRSGDLSVYWYQQSLDQGLQFLIQYYNGEERAKGNILERFSAQQFPDLHSELNLSSLELGDSALYFCASSPLQRGVQYGYTFGSGTRLTVV.

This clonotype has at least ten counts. CDR3 in amino acids: CASSLGSGVQTQYF. The DNA for the CDR3 is TGTGCCAGCAGCTTAGGGTCGGGTGTGCAGACCCAGTACTTC. J is TRBJ2-5 and V is TRBV7-2; D is unresolved. The germline CDR1 and CDR2 sequences are SGHTA and FQGNSA. There are 14 residues in the CDR3. Trimming shortened V by 1 base and J by 6 bases, and 12 bases separated the two germline ends.

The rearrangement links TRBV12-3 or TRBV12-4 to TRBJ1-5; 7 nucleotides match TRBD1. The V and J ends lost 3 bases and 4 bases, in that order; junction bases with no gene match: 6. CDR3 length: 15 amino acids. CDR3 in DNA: TGTGCCAGCAGTTTGAGGACAGGTCCGAATCAGCCCCAGCATTTT. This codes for CASSLRTGPNQPQHF.

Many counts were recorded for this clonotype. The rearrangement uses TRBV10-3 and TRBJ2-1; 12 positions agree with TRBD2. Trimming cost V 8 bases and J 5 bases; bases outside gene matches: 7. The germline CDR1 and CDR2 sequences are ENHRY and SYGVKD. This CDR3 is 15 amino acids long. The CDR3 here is CAIHPSGREDNEQFF. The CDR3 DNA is TGTGCCATCCACCCTAGCGGGAGGGAGGACAATGAGCAGTTCTTC.

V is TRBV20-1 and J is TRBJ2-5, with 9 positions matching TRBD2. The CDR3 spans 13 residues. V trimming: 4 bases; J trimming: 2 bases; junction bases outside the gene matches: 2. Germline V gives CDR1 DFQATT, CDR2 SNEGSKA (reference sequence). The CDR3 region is CSAKSGGQETQYF. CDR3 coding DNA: TGCAGTGCTAAAAGCGGGGGGCAAGAGACCCAGTACTTC.

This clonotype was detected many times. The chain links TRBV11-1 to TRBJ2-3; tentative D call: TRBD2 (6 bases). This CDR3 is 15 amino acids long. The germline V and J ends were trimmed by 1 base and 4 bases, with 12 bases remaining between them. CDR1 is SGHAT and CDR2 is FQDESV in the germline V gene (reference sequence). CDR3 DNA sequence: TGTGCCAGCAGCTTAGTTCAAGGCGGGGCAGATACGCAGTATTTT. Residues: CASSLVQGGADTQYF. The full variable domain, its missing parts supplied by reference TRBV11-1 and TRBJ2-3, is EAEVAQSPRYKITEKSQAVAFWCDPISGHATLYWYRQILGQGPELLVQFQDESVVDDSQLPKDRFSAERLKGVDSTLKIQPAELGDSAMYLCASSLVQGGADTQYFGPGTRLTVL.

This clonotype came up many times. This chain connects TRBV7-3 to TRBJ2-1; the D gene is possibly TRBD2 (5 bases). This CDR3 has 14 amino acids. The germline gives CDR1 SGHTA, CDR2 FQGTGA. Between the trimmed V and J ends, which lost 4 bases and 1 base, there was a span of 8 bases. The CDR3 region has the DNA TGTGCCAGCAGCTCCCCGGGATCCTACAATGAGCAGTTCTTC. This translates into CASSSPGSYNEQFF. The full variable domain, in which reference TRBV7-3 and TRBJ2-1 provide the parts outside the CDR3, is GAGVSQTPSNKVTEKGKYVELRCDPISGHTALYWYRQSLGQGPEFLIYFQGTGAADDSGLPNDRFFAVRPEGSVSTLKIQRTERGDSAVYLCASSSPGSYNEQFFGPGTRLTVL.

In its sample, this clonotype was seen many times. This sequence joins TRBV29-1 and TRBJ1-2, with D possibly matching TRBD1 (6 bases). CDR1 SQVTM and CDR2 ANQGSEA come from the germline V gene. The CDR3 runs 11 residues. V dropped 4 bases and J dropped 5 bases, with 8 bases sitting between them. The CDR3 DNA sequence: TGCAGCGTTGCCAGGGGATATGGCTACACCTTC. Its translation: CSVARGYGYTF.

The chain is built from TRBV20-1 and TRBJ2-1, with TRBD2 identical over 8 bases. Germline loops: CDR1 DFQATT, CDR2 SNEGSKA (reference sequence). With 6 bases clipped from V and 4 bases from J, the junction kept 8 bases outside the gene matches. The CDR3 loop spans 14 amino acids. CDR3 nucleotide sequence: TGCAGTGCCACGCCGGGGGGGGCGTACAATGAGCAGTTCTTC. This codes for CSATPGGAYNEQFF.

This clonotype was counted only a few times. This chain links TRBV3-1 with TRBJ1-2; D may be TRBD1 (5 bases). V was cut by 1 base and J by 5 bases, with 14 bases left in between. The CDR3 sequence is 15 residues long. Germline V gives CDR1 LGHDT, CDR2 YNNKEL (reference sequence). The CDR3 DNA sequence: TGTGCCAGCAGCCAAGGGAGAGCAGACAGTTATGGCTACACCTTC. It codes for CASSQGRADSYGYTF.

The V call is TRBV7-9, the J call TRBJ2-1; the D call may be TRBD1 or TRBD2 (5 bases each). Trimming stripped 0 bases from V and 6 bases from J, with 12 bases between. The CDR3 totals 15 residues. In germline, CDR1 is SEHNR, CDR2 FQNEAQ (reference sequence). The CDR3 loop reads CASSLAGASGNEQFF. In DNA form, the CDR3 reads TGTGCCAGCAGCTTAGCCGGGGCCAGTGGCAATGAGCAGTTCTTC.

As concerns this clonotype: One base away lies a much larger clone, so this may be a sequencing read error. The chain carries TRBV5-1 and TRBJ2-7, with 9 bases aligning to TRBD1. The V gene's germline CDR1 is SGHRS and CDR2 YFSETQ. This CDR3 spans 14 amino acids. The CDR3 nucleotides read TGCGCCAGCAGCTGGGGGACAGGGAGGGACGAGCAGAACTTC. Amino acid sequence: CASSWGTGRDEQNF.

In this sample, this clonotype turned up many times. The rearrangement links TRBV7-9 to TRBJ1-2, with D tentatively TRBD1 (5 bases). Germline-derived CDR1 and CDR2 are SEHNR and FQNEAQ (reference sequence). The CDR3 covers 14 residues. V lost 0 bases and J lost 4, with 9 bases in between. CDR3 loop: CASSLAGPIYGYTF. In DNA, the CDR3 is TGTGCCAGCAGCTTAGCGGGACCGATCTATGGCTACACCTTC.

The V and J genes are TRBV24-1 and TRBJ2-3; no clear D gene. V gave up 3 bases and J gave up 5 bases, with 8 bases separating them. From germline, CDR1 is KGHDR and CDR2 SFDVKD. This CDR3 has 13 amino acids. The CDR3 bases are TGTGCCACCAGTGATCCCCCGGGAGATACGCAGTATTTT. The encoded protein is CATSDPPGDTQYF.

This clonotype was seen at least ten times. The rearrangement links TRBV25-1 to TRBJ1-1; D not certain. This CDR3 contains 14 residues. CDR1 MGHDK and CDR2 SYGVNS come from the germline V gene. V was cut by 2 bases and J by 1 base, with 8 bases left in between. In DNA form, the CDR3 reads TGTGCCAGCAGTGAACCACGCGCGAACACTGAAGCTTTCTTT. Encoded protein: CASSEPRANTEAFF.

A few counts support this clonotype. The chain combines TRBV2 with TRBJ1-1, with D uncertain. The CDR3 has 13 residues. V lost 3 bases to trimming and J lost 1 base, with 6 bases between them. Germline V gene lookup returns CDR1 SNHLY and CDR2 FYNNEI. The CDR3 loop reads CASSEPENTEAFF. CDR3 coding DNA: TGTGCCAGCAGTGAGCCCGAGAACACTGAAGCTTTCTTT.

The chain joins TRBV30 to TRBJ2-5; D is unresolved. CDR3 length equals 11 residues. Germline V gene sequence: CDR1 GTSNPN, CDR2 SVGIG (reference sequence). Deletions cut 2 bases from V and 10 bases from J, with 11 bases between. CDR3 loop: CAWSTERRQYF. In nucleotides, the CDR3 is TGTGCCTGGAGTACGGAACGACGCCAGTACTTC.

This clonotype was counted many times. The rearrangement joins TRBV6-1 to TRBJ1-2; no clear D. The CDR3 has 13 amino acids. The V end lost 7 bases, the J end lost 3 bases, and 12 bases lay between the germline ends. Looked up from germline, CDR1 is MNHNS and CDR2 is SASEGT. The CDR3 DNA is TGTGCCAGCAACCTTATCGAGCACTATGGCTACACCTTC. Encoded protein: CASNLIEHYGYTF.

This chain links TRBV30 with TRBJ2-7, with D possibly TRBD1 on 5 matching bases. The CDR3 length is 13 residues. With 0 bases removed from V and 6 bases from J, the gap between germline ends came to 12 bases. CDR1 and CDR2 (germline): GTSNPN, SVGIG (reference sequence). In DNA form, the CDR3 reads TGTGCCTGGAGTGTACTTAGGGGCGGCGAGCAGTACTTC. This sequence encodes CAWSVLRGGEQYF.

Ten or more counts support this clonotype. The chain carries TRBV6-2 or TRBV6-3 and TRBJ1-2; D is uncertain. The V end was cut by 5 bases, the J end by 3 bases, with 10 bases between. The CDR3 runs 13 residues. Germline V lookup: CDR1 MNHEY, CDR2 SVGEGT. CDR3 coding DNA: TGTGCCAGCAGTGCGACGGGAGACTATGGCTACACCTTC. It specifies CASSATGDYGYTF.

CDR3 protein: CASSPRDSQTNTEAFF. The CDR3 bases are TGTGCCAGCTCACCACGGGATTCGCAAACTAACACTGAAGCTTTCTTT. This chain connects TRBV18 to TRBJ1-1; no definite D call. Germline CDR1 and CDR2: KGHSH and LQKENI. This CDR3 region has 16 residues. Between the trimmed V and J ends, which lost 1 base and 2 bases, there was a span of 14 bases. Based on the CDR3 plus reference TRBV18 and TRBJ1-1, the full variable domain is NAGVMQNPRHLVRRRGQEARLRCSPMKGHSHVYWYRQLPEEGLKFMVYLQKENIIDESGMPKERFSAEFPKEGPSILRIQQVVRGDSAAYFCASSPRDSQTNTEAFFGQGTRLTVV.

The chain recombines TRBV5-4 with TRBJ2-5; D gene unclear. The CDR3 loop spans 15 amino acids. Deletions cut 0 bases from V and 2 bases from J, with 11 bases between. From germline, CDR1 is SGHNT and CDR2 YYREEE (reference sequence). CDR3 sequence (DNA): TGTGCCAGCAGCTTGGGGTCGGCGTCTCAAGAGACCCAGTACTTC. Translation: CASSLGSASQETQYF.